These T cell receptor beta chains were read from a single sample in a study of shared clonotypes between healthy human individuals. Clones were read by immunoSEQ multiplex PCR, and TCRdb kept only the in-frame ones, dropping some. This table holds approximately 1.5 million clones, 95% to 99% found once. Sample: naive CD4+ T cells sorted from blood. These receptors all come from a man under 40 in good health. Both conserved end residues are part of each CDR3. The D gene is left open where the match is weak. The size field is filled for only some rows; it gives once, few, many or a size class.

d_gene | j_gene | abundance | v_gene | CDR3nt | CDR3aa
TRBD1 | TRBJ2-7 | NA | TRBV10-1 | TGCGCCACCTACTCCGGGACAGACTTCTACGAGCAGTACTTC | CATYSGTDFYEQYF
NA | TRBJ1-2 | NA | TRBV9 | TGTGCCAGCAGCGTCGAAGGACGGAACTATGGCTACACCTTC | CASSVEGRNYGYTF
NA | TRBJ1-3 | NA | TRBV5-1 | TGCGCCAGCAGCCCTCAGATCTCTGGAAACACCATATATTTT | CASSPQISGNTIYF
TRBD2 | TRBJ2-7 | NA | TRBV28 | TGTGCCAGCAGTTTACCAGCGGGAGGGCCATACGAGCAGTACTTC | CASSLPAGGPYEQYF
NA | TRBJ1-5 | NA | TRBV28 | TGTGCCAGTATCGGCGGTGGTCATCAGCCCCAGCATTTT | CASIGGGHQPQHF
NA | TRBJ1-2 | few | TRBV18 | TGTGCCAGCTCACCTTTAGGCTACACCTTC | CASSPLGYTF
NA | TRBJ2-5 | NA | TRBV7-8 | TGTGCCAGCAGCTTCGACATACAAGAGACCCAGTACTTC | CASSFDIQETQYF
NA | TRBJ2-2 | NA | TRBV28 | TGTGCCAGCAGCAGGGGACAGAACACCGGGGAGCTGTTTTTT | CASSRGQNTGELFF
NA | TRBJ2-1 | NA | TRBV5-1 | TGCGCCAGCAGCTTGCTTCGTCTCGAAATTTCCTACAATGAGCAGTTCTTC | CASSLLRLEISYNEQFF
NA | TRBJ2-4 | NA | TRBV30 | TGTGCCTGGAGTGTAACCAGGGGAGCCAAAAACATTCAGTACTTC | CAWSVTRGAKNIQYF
NA | TRBJ2-1 | NA | TRBV29-1 | TGCAGCGTCCTGTTAGTTAGAAGCTCCTACAATGAGCAGTTCTTC | CSVLLVRSSYNEQFF
NA | TRBJ2-7 | NA | TRBV29-1 | TGCAGCGTGAGACAGGTAGACGAGCAGTACTTC | CSVRQVDEQYF
TRBD1 | TRBJ2-1 | once | TRBV5-1 | TGCGCCAGCACCCTGCGGGACAGGGTGTACAATGAGCAGTTCTTC | CASTLRDRVYNEQFF
NA | TRBJ2-1 | NA | TRBV18 | TGTGCCAGCTCACCACCTGCTCCCCGGGAGTACAATGAGCAGTTCTTC | CASSPPAPREYNEQFF
NA | TRBJ2-1 | NA | TRBV5-8 | TGTGCCAGCAGCTTGGGACAGGCGCCCAACTACAATGAGCAGTTCTTC | CASSLGQAPNYNEQFF
NA | TRBJ2-4 | NA | TRBV7-2 | TGTGCCAGCAGCCCAGGGAGAGGGGCCAAAAACATTCAGTACTTC | CASSPGRGAKNIQYF
NA | TRBJ1-3 | NA | TRBV5-4 | TGTGCCAGCAGCTCAATGAGCTCTGGAAACACCATATATTTT | CASSSMSSGNTIYF
NA | TRBJ1-1 | NA | TRBV5-4 | TGTGCCAGCAGCTTGGCCAGGCAGGGCACTGAAGCTTTCTTT | CASSLARQGTEAFF
TRBD1 | TRBJ1-5 | NA | TRBV7-8 | TGTGCCAGCAGCTTAGGGGACAGGGCTGGCAATCAGCCCCAGCATTTT | CASSLGDRAGNQPQHF
TRBD2 | TRBJ2-3 | NA | TRBV7-9 | TGTGCCAGCAGCGGGACTAGCGCAGATACGCAGTATTTT | CASSGTSADTQYF
TRBD2 | TRBJ2-7 | NA | TRBV27 | TGTGCCAGCAGTGGAAGACGTAGCGGGATTAGATCCTACGAGCAGTACTTC | CASSGRRSGIRSYEQYF
TRBD1 | TRBJ1-3 | NA | TRBV7-2 | TGTGCCAGCAGCTCGACAGGGAGAGGAAACACCATATATTTT | CASSSTGRGNTIYF
NA | TRBJ2-7 | NA | TRBV25-1 | TGTGCCAGTCGTTGGACCTACGAGCAGTACTTC | CASRWTYEQYF
TRBD2 | TRBJ2-1 | once | TRBV12-5 | TGTGCTAGTGGCGTAGCGGGGTCTGTAAATGAGCAGTTCTTC | CASGVAGSVNEQFF
NA | TRBJ1-2 | NA | TRBV7-9 | TGTGCCAGCAGCCCCCAGGGGCAGCGAAACTATGGCTACACCTTC | CASSPQGQRNYGYTF
TRBD1 | TRBJ2-7 | NA | TRBV28 | TGTGCCAGCAGTCCACCAGGACAGGGGGTTTTCCTCGAGCAGTACTTC | CASSPPGQGVFLEQYF
NA | TRBJ1-1 | NA | TRBV18 | TGTGCCAGCTCACAGTCTCGGGACACTGAAGCTTTCTTT | CASSQSRDTEAFF
TRBD2 | TRBJ2-1 | NA | TRBV5-1 | TGCGCCAGCAGCCCGATTCTTAGCGGGATGGGGGGCAATGAGCAGTTCTTC | CASSPILSGMGGNEQFF
NA | TRBJ2-7 | NA | TRBV5-1 | TGCGCCAGCAGCGAGGGCGGCAGCTCCTACGAGCAGTACTTC | CASSEGGSSYEQYF
NA | TRBJ2-7 | NA | TRBV28 | TGTGCCAGCAGTTTTGGTAAGCTGGTAGACGAGCAGTACTTC | CASSFGKLVDEQYF
TRBD1 | TRBJ2-1 | NA | TRBV5-8 | TGTGCCAGCAGCTTGGGTGACAGGGGGCGGTATGAGCAGTTCTTC | CASSLGDRGRYEQFF
NA | TRBJ2-5 | NA | TRBV5-8 | TGTGCCAGCAGCCTCGAGGGTAGCGCCCCAGGGGAGACCCAGTACTTC | CASSLEGSAPGETQYF
NA | TRBJ1-4 | NA | TRBV19 | TGTGCCAGTAGTACCCCGGTACATGGTAAGGTGTTTTTT | CASSTPVHGKVFF
NA | TRBJ2-7 | NA | TRBV7-9 | TGTGCCAGCAGCTTAGCCGTTCCTGACGAGCAGTACTTC | CASSLAVPDEQYF
TRBD1 | TRBJ2-5 | NA | TRBV9 | TGTGCCAGCAGCGTAGAGGGGACAGGGGGTACCCAGTACTTC | CASSVEGTGGTQYF
NA | TRBJ1-1 | NA | TRBV11-2 | TGTGCCAGCAGCCGACGGGGGATGAACACTGAAGCTTTCTTT | CASSRRGMNTEAFF
NA | TRBJ2-1 | NA | TRBV4-3 | TGCGCCAGCAGCCAACAGCAGATTGCTAGCGCCTTGGGGGGTGAGCAGTTCTTC | CASSQQQIASALGGEQFF
NA | TRBJ2-5 | NA | TRBV28 | TGTGCCAGCAGTACCTCGGAACAGGGAGGGGAGACCCAGTACTTC | CASSTSEQGGETQYF
TRBD2 | TRBJ2-2 | once | TRBV30 | TGTGCCTGGAGTGTAGACAGAACTAGCGGTCGCACCGGGGAGCTGTTTTTT | CAWSVDRTSGRTGELFF
NA | TRBJ2-7 | NA | TRBV9 | TGTGCCAGCAGCCCGATAGGACTGCCTGGCAACGAGCAGTACTTC | CASSPIGLPGNEQYF
NA | TRBJ2-1 | NA | TRBV7-2 | TGTGCCAGCAGCGTCGCTGCGGAGCAGTTCTTC | CASSVAAEQFF
TRBD2 | TRBJ2-5 | NA | TRBV5-1 | TGCGCCAGCAGCTTGGCAAAGGTAGCGGGAGAGACCCAGTACTTC | CASSLAKVAGETQYF
TRBD2 | TRBJ2-7 | NA | TRBV11-2 | TGTGCCAGCAGCAGCTTGGCTAGCGGGAAGTTTGAGCAGTACTTC | CASSSLASGKFEQYF
TRBD1 | TRBJ2-5 | NA | TRBV28 | TGTGCCACGGCAGGGGGATACCTAAAGACCCAGTACTTC | CATAGGYLKTQYF
NA | TRBJ1-1 | NA | TRBV11-2 | TGTGCGTCAGCATTGGGGGAAGACACTGAAGCTTTCTTT | CASALGEDTEAFF
NA | TRBJ2-3 | NA | TRBV5-4 | TGTGCCAGCAGCTTGGAGGGTGTCGACACAGATACGCAGTATTTT | CASSLEGVDTDTQYF
TRBD2 | TRBJ2-7 | NA | TRBV6-5 | TGTGCCAGCAACACAGCGGGAGGGACCTACGAGCAGTACTTC | CASNTAGGTYEQYF
NA | TRBJ2-2 | NA | TRBV5-4 | TGTGCCAGCAGCTTGGCATTGGGGAACACCGGGGAGCTGTTTTTT | CASSLALGNTGELFF
NA | TRBJ2-3 | NA | TRBV4-1 | TGCGCCAGCAGCCAAGAGGTCGGGCAGACTAGCACAGATACGCAGTATTTT | CASSQEVGQTSTDTQYF
TRBD1 | TRBJ2-7 | NA | TRBV15 | TGTGCCACCAGCAGAGGGACAGGGAAGAACGAGCAGTACTTC | CATSRGTGKNEQYF
TRBD1 | TRBJ2-5 | NA | TRBV11-2 | TGTGCCAGCAGTCGACGGACAGGATACCAAGAGACCCAGTACTTC | CASSRRTGYQETQYF
NA | TRBJ1-5 | NA | TRBV18 | TGTGCCAGCTCTGTGGGCAGCAATCAGCCCCAGCATTTT | CASSVGSNQPQHF
TRBD1 | TRBJ2-1 | NA | TRBV2 | TGTGCCAGCAGCCAACGCGGACAGGGTCTCTTC | CASSQRGQGLF
TRBD1 | TRBJ2-1 | once | TRBV4-1 | TGCGCCAGCAGCAAAACAGGGGGCTCCTACAATGAGCAGTTCTTC | CASSKTGGSYNEQFF
TRBD2 | TRBJ2-7 | NA | TRBV7-2 | TGTGCCAGCAGCCCAGAGGGACTAGCGGTCTACGAGCAGTACTTC | CASSPEGLAVYEQYF
NA | TRBJ2-1 | NA | TRBV5-4 | TGTGCCAGCAGCTTGTCAGCTACCGATTACAATGAGCAGTTCTTC | CASSLSATDYNEQFF
NA | TRBJ1-5 | NA | TRBV9 | TGTGCCAGCAGCCAAACTGGGTTTCAGCCCCAGCATTTT | CASSQTGFQPQHF
TRBD1 | TRBJ2-7 | NA | TRBV30 | TGTGCCTGGAGTGGGCGCCGGGGACAGGGGGCCAGCGAGCAGTACTTC | CAWSGRRGQGASEQYF